This TCR beta chain emerged from a study of T-cell memory formation after mild COVID-19. Background on the study: For the most part, TCR clusters were specific to one donor. Study-level results: CM and EM subsets held most contracting CD4+ clones; EMRA held CD8+ ones. There was no confirmation that second-wave clones peaking on day 37 were SARS-CoV-2 specific.

The CDR3 sequence is 13 residues long. CDR1 and CDR2 from the germline V gene are SQVTM and ANQGSEA. With V trimmed by 3 bases and J by 4 bases, 4 bases remained unmatched. This clonotype was seen a handful of times. Its antigen is still unknown. TCRdb processed the 5' RACE reads anew with MiXCR; each CDR3 protein has one entry. Here the sample spans fewer than 650,000 distinct CDR3 sequences, approximately 21% being singletons. The TCR originated in an adult woman who had mild COVID-19 (a few samples of this study predate the infection). Cell type and time point are not known. Sequencing was carried out using PBMCs or a T cell subset sorted from them (not recorded which). V and J are TRBV29-1 and TRBJ1-1, with 8 bases lining up with TRBD1. The CDR3 region is CSVDSTGGTEAFF. The CDR3 nucleotides read TGCAGCGTTGACTCAACAGGGGGCACTGAAGCTTTCTTT.